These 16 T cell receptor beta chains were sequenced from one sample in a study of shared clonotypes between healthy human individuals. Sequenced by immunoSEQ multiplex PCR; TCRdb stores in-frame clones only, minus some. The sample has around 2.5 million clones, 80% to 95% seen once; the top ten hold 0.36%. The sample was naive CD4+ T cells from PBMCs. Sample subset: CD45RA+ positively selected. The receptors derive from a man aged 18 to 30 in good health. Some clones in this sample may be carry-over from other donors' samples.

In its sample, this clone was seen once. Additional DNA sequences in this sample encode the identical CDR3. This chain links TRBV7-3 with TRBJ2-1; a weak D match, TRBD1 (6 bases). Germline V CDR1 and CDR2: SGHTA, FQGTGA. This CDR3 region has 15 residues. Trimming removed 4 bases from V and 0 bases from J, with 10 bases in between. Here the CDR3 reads CASSSTGSSYNEQFF. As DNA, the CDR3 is TGTGCCAGCAGCTCCACAGGGAGCTCCTACAATGAGCAGTTCTTC.

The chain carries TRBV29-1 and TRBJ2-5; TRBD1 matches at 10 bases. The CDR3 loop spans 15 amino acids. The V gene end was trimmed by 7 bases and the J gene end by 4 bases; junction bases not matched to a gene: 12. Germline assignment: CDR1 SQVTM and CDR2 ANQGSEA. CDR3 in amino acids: CSAARGQGIRETQYF. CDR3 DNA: TGCAGCGCGGCTAGGGGACAGGGGATTCGAGAGACCCAGTACTTC.

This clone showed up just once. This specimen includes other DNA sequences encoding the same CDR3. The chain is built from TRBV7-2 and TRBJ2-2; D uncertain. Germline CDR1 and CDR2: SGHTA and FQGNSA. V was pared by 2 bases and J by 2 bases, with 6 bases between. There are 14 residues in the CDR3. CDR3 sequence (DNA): TGTGCCAGCAGCTTATCGGGTAACACCGGGGAGCTGTTTTTT. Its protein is CASSLSGNTGELFF. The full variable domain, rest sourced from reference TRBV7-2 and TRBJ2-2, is GAGVSQSPSNKVTEKGKDVELRCDPISGHTALYWYRQSLGQGLEFLIYFQGNSAPDKSGLPSDRFSAERTGGSVSTLTIQRTQQEDSAVYLCASSLSGNTGELFFGEGSRLTVL.

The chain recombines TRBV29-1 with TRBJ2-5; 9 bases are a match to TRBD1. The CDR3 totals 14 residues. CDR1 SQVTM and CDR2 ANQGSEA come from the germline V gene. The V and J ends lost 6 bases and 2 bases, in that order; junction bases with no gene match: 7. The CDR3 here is CSVRGQGQQETQYF. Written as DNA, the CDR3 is TGCAGCGTCAGAGGACAGGGGCAACAAGAGACCCAGTACTTC.

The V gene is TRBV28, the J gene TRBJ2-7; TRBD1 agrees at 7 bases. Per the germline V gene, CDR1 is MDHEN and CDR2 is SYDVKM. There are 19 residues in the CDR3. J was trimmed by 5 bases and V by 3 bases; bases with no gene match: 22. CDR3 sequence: CASSFRLKGASGRKNEQYF. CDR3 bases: TGTGCCAGCAGTTTCAGGTTGAAGGGGGCTAGTGGGCGCAAGAACGAGCAGTACTTC.

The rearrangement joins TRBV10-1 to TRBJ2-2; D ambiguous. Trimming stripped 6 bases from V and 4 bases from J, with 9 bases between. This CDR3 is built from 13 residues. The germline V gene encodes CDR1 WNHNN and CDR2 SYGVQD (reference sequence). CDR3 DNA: TGCGCCAGCAGCAGAGTTTTCACCGGGGAGCTGTTTTTT. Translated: CASSRVFTGELFF.

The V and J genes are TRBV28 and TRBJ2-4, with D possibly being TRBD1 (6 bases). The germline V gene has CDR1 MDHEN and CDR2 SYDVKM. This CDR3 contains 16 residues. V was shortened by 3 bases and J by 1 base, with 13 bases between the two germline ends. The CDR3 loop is CASSFPLRGAKNIQYF. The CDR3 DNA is TGTGCCAGCAGTTTCCCCCTGAGGGGGGCCAAAAACATTCAGTACTTC.

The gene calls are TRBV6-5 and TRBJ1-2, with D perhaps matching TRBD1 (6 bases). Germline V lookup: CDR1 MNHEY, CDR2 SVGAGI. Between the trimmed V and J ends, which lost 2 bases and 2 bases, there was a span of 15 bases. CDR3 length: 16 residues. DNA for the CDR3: TGTGCCAGCAGTTACCGGTTTACGGGGGCCAACTATGGCTACACCTTC. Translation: CASSYRFTGANYGYTF.

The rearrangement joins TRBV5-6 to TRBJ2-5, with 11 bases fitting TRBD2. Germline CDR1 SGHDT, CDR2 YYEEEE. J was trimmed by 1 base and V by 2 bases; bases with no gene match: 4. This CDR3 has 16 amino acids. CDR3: CASSFGLAGGQETQYF. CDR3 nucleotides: TGTGCCAGCAGCTTTGGGCTAGCGGGGGGCCAAGAGACCCAGTACTTC.

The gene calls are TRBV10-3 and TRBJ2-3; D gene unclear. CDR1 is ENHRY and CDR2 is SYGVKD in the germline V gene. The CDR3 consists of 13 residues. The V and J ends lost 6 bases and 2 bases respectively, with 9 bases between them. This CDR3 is CAIRGPTTDTQYF. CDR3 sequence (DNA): TGTGCCATCAGAGGGCCAACCACAGATACGCAGTATTTT.

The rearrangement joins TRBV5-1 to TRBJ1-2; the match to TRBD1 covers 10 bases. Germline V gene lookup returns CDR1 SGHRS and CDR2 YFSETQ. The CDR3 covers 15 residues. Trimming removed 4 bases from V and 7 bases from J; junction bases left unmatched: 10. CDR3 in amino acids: CASSNPGQGRSGYTF. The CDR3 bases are TGCGCCAGCAGCAACCCGGGACAGGGGCGGTCTGGCTACACCTTC.

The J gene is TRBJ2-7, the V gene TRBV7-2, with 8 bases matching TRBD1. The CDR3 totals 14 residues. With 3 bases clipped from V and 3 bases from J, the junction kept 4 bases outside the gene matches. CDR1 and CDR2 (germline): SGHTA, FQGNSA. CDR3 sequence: CASSLGQDFYEQYF. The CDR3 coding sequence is TGTGCCAGCAGCTTGGGACAGGACTTCTACGAGCAGTACTTC.

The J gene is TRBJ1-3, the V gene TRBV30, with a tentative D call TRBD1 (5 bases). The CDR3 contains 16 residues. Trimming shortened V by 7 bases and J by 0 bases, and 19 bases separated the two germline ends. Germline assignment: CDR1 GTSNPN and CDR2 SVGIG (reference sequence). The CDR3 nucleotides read TGTGCCTTGGAGGCGGGGCTCCCCTTCTCTGGAAACACCATATATTTT. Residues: CALEAGLPFSGNTIYF.

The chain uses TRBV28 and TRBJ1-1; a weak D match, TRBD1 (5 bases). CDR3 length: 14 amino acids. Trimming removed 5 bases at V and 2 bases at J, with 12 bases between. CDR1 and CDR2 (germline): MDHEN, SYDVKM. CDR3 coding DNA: TGTGCCAGCAGTGGGGGGGGAAGCAACACTGAAGCTTTCTTT. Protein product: CASSGGGSNTEAFF.

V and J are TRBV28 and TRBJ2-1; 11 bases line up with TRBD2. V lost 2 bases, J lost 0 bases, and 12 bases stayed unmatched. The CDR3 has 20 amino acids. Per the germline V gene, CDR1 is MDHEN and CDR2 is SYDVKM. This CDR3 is CASSLNGLAGRGRSYNEQFF. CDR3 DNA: TGTGCCAGCAGTTTAAATGGACTAGCGGGTCGGGGGCGCTCCTACAATGAGCAGTTCTTC.

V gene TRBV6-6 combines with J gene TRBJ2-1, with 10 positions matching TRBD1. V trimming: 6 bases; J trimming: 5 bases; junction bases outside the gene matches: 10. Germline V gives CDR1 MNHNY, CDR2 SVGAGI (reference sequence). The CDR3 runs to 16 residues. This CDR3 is CASRNRRGQGNNEQFF. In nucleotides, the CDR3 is TGTGCCAGCAGGAATCGCCGGGGACAGGGGAACAATGAGCAGTTCTTC.